Included here is one T cell receptor (beta chain) sequence, with context. Antigen unknown. The source of the sample is a study of cytomegalovirus exposure and HLA in healthy donors. The PCR used 60 Vbeta and 13 Jbeta primers. Using immunoSEQ multiplex PCR, the repertoire was profiled, and TCRdb retains in-frame clones only, with some absent. The sample consists of around 190,000 clones, around 82% of them appearing once. Regarding the study as a whole: Relative to the roughly 690-donor mean, N-insertions were reportedly fewer in an Asian-associated ancestry cluster in a later analysis. The authors enumerated under 200 TCR beta chains as linked to cytomegalovirus.

This CDR3 comprises 11 residues. The V end was cut by 8 bases, the J end by 4 bases, with 11 bases between. The germline gives CDR1 DFQATT, CDR2 SNEGSKA (reference sequence). Sequencing was done on a sample of PBMCs. The sequence was collected from a woman aged 25 to 39 in good health and CMV-seronegative. The rearrangement joins TRBV20-1 to TRBJ2-5, with D hard to call. This chain's CDR3 is CSCVFRETQYF. The CDR3 DNA reads as TGCAGTTGTGTGTTCCGAGAGACCCAGTACTTC.